The T cell receptor beta chain described here comes from a study of cytomegalovirus exposure and HLA in healthy donors. To note about this clone: Its antigen remains unknown.

A multiplex PCR was run with 60 Vbeta primers and 13 Jbeta primers. Clones were read by immunoSEQ multiplex PCR, and TCRdb kept only the in-frame ones, dropping some. The sample comprises fewer than 140,000 clones, approximately 80% of which are singletons, and approximately 1.5% rests with the top ten. CDR1 and CDR2 (germline): LNHDA, SQIVND (reference sequence). After removal of 3 bases from V and 5 bases from J, the junction contained 4 bases not matched to a gene. The CDR3 is 14 residues long. Overall study findings and caveats: Analysis was performed later, and it showed HLA-associated TCR beta chains to be more clonally expanded than equally common others. Accurate prediction of most subjects' HLA-A and HLA-B alleles from TCR beta sequences was reported.

The sequence was collected from a man aged 50-60 years in good health and CMV-seronegative. The sample consisted of PBMCs. The chain links TRBV19 to TRBJ2-5; 9 positions match TRBD1. CDR3 nucleotide sequence: TGTGCCAGTAGTATGGGACAGGGAGGCGAGACCCAGTACTTC. This sequence encodes CASSMGQGGETQYF.